This T cell receptor beta chain was obtained from a study of CD8 T cells in ankylosing spondylitis. This clonotype was counted ten times or more. Its specificity is unknown. Preparation of TCR beta libraries was done by quantitative 5'-RACE with molecular barcodes. A single record per CDR3 protein comes from TCRdb applying MiXCR to the 5' RACE reads. The table records 150,000 to 200,000 distinct CDR3 sequences, roughly 18% of them present only once. Findings and caveats of the study: Blood of patients with ankylosing spondylitis appeared to be characterized by a TCR beta motif of several highly homologous variants.

The clonotype was recovered from a male donor with ankylosing spondylitis or in good health (not recorded which). Sequences were obtained from blood, either unsorted or a sorted T cell fraction (not recorded which).

CDR3 bases: TGCGCCAGCAGCGAAACGCCAGGGATCGGCGGGGAGCTGTTTTTT. Translation gives CASSETPGIGGELFF. The chain couples TRBV5-1 to TRBJ2-2; possibly TRBD1 for D (5 bases). The V gene lost 4 bases and the J gene lost 7 bases, with 17 bases spanning the gap. Germline V gives CDR1 SGHRS, CDR2 YFSETQ. The length of the CDR3 is 15 residues.